This T cell receptor (beta chain) was recorded in a study of T cell responses to AZD1222 COVID-19 vaccine. Study-wide context: Pooling covered second doses at about 4 or about 12 weeks.

V was shortened by 0 bases and J by 3 bases, with 13 bases between the two germline ends. The CDR3 totals 16 residues. Germline values: CDR1 SGHRS, CDR2 YFSETQ. General study results and limits: Regions 160-218 and 743-854 held dominance among vaccine-associated CD4 TCRs, which spanned spike. Repertoire sampling occurred only after the peak T cell response.

Sequencing used immunoSEQ multiplex PCR; TCRdb keeps in-frame clones, though not all of them. This sample yields about 55,000 clones, of which nearly 90% are seen a single time; 3.9% belongs to the top ten. About this clone itself: Antigen unknown.

This sample comprised peripheral blood, obtained on day 0 of AZD1222 vaccination. The J gene is TRBJ2-4, the V gene TRBV5-1; D may be TRBD1 or TRBD2 (6 bases each). This receptor was identified in an adult in good health. CDR3 sequence (DNA): TGCGCCAGCAGCTTGGCGGGGGCTGAGGTCAAAAACATTCAGTACTTC. Amino acid sequence: CASSLAGAEVKNIQYF.